This T cell receptor beta chain was identified in a study of cytomegalovirus exposure and HLA in healthy donors. Background on the study: There were about 86 million unique TCRs (from HLA-typed donors) in an early data release.

The PCR had 60 Vbeta and 13 Jbeta primers. The data were produced by immunoSEQ multiplex PCR, yet TCRdb's version contains in-frame clones alone and is incomplete. The sample lists 89,000 or so clones; 77% were seen once. Germline CDR1 reads GTSNPN; CDR2 reads SVGIG (reference sequence). Unmatched junction bases numbered 7, after V lost 1 base and J lost 15 bases. The CDR3 is 13 amino acids. Sequenced: PBMCs. The chain links TRBV30 to TRBJ2-1, with TRBD2 identical over 12 bases. This receptor was taken from a boy younger than 18 in good health and CMV-seronegative. The CDR3 coding sequence is TGTGCCTGGAGTGAAGGACTAGCGGGACCACCGTTCTTC. Its translation is CAWSEGLAGPPFF.